This T cell receptor (beta chain) was identified during a study of T-cell memory formation after mild COVID-19. Trimming shortened V by 6 bases and J by 5 bases, and 12 bases separated the two germline ends. The CDR3 covers 13 residues. In germline, CDR1 is SEHNR, CDR2 FQNEAQ (reference sequence). In TCRdb, the 5' RACE reads were re-called with MiXCR into one record per CDR3 protein. The sample lists 300,000 to 400,000 distinct CDR3 sequences, 28% occurring once. The source of this sequence is an adult woman who had mild COVID-19 (a few samples of this study predate the infection). Cell type and time point are not known. This chain joins TRBV7-9 and TRBJ2-3; D perhaps matches TRBD2 (5 bases). Sequenced: PBMCs or a T cell subset sorted from them (not recorded which). The CDR3 DNA reads as TGTGCCAGCAGACCGGGAATCCAAGATACGCAGTATTTT. This encodes CASRPGIQDTQYF.